These 4 T cell receptor beta chains were sequenced from one sample in a study of T cell responses to AZD1222 COVID-19 vaccine. Profiled with immunoSEQ multiplex PCR; TCRdb holds only in-frame clones, not every one. Among about 73,000 clones, about 78% were seen once, and the ten largest hold 47%. This sample comprised peripheral blood, obtained 28 days after the second AZD1222 dose. The receptor source for this set is an adult who received the AZD1222 COVID-19 vaccine.

This rearrangement joins TRBV2 to TRBJ1-4; D not certain. Trimming left V 4 bases short and J 5 bases short, with 5 bases between. Looked up from germline, CDR1 is SNHLY and CDR2 is FYNNEI. The CDR3 length is 12 residues. This CDR3 is CASSGLNEKLFF. The CDR3, as DNA: TGTGCCAGCAGTGGGCTAAATGAAAAACTGTTTTTT.

The rearrangement joins TRBV6-5 to TRBJ2-7; D ambiguous. Trimming cost V 7 bases and J 1 base, with 8 bases left between them. Germline V gives CDR1 MNHEY, CDR2 SVGAGI. The CDR3 length is 12 residues. The CDR3 DNA reads as TGTGCCAGCAATGGGGAATCCTACGAGCAGTACTTC. This encodes CASNGESYEQYF.

V gene TRBV27 combines with J gene TRBJ2-7, with D perhaps matching TRBD2 (6 bases). The CDR3 loop spans 13 amino acids. Per germline, CDR1 MNHEY and CDR2 SMNVEV (reference sequence). V was cut by 4 bases and J by 4 bases, with 11 bases left in between. The CDR3, as DNA: TGTGCCAGCAGTTCCGGGACTCCGTACGAGCAGTACTTC. Protein product: CASSSGTPYEQYF.

This sequence joins TRBV9 and TRBJ2-3; 13 bases fit TRBD2. Losses at the gene ends were 3 bases for V and 2 bases for J; bases not matched to a gene: 3. The CDR3 has 16 residues. Germline V gene data show CDR1 as SGDLS and CDR2 as YYNGEE. CDR3: CASSAGLAGITDTQYF. The CDR3 DNA sequence: TGTGCCAGCAGCGCGGGACTAGCGGGAATCACAGATACGCAGTATTTT.